This T cell receptor (beta chain) was sequenced for a study of T-cell reconstitution after alpha-beta-depleted transplantation in children. During its preparation, the TCRbeta library received unique molecular identifiers. MiXCR, run by TCRdb on the PCR reads, gives a single entry per CDR3 protein. Here the sample spans some 490,000 distinct CDR3 sequences, about an eighth being singletons. The CDR3 length is 15 residues. In germline, CDR1 is SEHNR, CDR2 FQNEAQ (reference sequence). V lost 5 bases to trimming and J lost 2 bases, with 16 bases between them. This clonotype was observed a handful of times.

The chain combines TRBV7-9 with TRBJ2-7, with D maybe TRBD1 (6 bases). This specimen consisted of PBMCs from the stem cell graft donor, obtained from the stem cell graft. The TCR sequence derives from a human donor who donated a stem cell graft to a child with combined immunodeficiency. This chain's CDR3 is CASSPITGIAYEQYF. For the CDR3, the DNA is TGTGCCAGCAGCCCTATCACAGGGATTGCCTACGAGCAGTACTTC.